These 24 T cell receptor beta chains were sequenced from one sample in a study of T cell responses to AZD1222 COVID-19 vaccine. The method was immunoSEQ multiplex PCR; TCRdb's version includes in-frame clones alone and lacks a portion of them. The sample contains 140,000 or so clones, about nine tenths of which appear only once. Sequencing used peripheral blood, obtained on day 0 of AZD1222 vaccination. The receptors come from an adult in good health.

The chain has TRBV7-6 and TRBJ2-4; possible D gene TRBD1, 6 bases. The CDR3 length is 17 residues. Germline assignment: CDR1 SGHVS and CDR2 FNYEAQ. The V end was cut by 4 bases, the J end by 0 bases, with 16 bases between. This chain's CDR3 is CASSSGTSIGAKNIQYF. CDR3 in DNA: TGTGCCAGCAGCTCCGGGACATCTATTGGAGCCAAAAACATTCAGTACTTC.

This clone was found once. The chain uses TRBV3-1 (or the pseudogene TRBV3-2) and TRBJ1-1; D not resolved. V was pared by 4 bases and J by 5 bases, with 17 bases between. Germline V gives CDR1 LGHDT, CDR2 YNNKEL (reference sequence). The CDR3 is 15 amino acids. The CDR3 coding sequence is TGTGCCAGCAGCCCTTCCGGGAGGCCCCCGACTGAAGCTTTCTTT. It is translated as CASSPSGRPPTEAFF.

This clone was recorded only once. V and J are TRBV11-3 and TRBJ2-3, with 7 bases lining up with TRBD1. The CDR3 runs 19 residues. Germline CDR1 SGHNT, CDR2 YENEEA. Unmatched junction bases numbered 19, after V lost 5 bases and J lost 2 bases. The CDR3 reads CASSPKWDSADLNTDTQYF. The CDR3, as DNA: TGTGCCAGCAGCCCAAAGTGGGACAGTGCGGACTTAAACACAGATACGCAGTATTTT.

This clone was seen only once. J is TRBJ1-2 and V is TRBV4-2; D is ambiguous. V was cut by 2 bases and J by 5 bases, with 12 bases left in between. This CDR3 has 14 residues. Per germline, CDR1 LGHNA and CDR2 YNFKEQ. Here the CDR3 DNA reads TGTGCCAGCAGCCAACCGACAACTAGGTATGGCTACACCTTC. It codes for CASSQPTTRYGYTF.

This clone has a single count. This rearrangement joins TRBV3-1 (or the pseudogene TRBV3-2) to TRBJ1-6, with no clear D. V was trimmed by 2 bases and J by 9 bases, leaving 11 bases between them. The V gene's germline CDR1 is LGHDT and CDR2 YNNKEL (reference sequence). The CDR3 is made up of 14 amino acids. Here the CDR3 DNA reads TGTGCCAGCAGCCAATTGAATCCGGGTTCACCCCTCCACTTT. Protein sequence: CASSQLNPGSPLHF.

The V and J genes are TRBV7-9 and TRBJ1-2; a possible D gene is TRBD1 (6 bases). Germline CDR1 SEHNR, CDR2 FQNEAQ (reference sequence). CDR3 size: 13 residues. Trimming removed 5 bases from V and 7 bases from J, with 14 bases in between. The DNA for the CDR3 is TGTGCCAGCAGCCCGACTACAGGGAGTGGCTACACCTTC. This translates into CASSPTTGSGYTF.

V is TRBV7-3 and J is TRBJ2-2; TRBD2 aligns across 12 bases. J was trimmed by 6 bases and V by 1 base; bases with no gene match: 15. Germline V CDR1 and CDR2: SGHTA, FQGTGA. This CDR3 has 20 amino acids. The CDR3 nucleotides read TGTGCCAGCAGCTTAAGAGGGCTAGCGGGAGGGCCCCGGGGCGCCGGGGAGCTGTTTTTT. Translating gives CASSLRGLAGGPRGAGELFF.

This chain connects TRBV3-1 (or the pseudogene TRBV3-2) to TRBJ1-1, with D perhaps matching TRBD1 (5 bases). Trimming took off 4 bases at V and 1 base at J, with 13 bases between the two ends. CDR1 and CDR2 from the germline V gene are LGHDT and YNNKEL (reference sequence). CDR3 length: 15 amino acids. CDR3 bases: TGTGCCAGCAGCCTCCGGTGGACACCGAACACTGAAGCTTTCTTT. It codes for CASSLRWTPNTEAFF.

J is TRBJ1-5 and V is TRBV5-1, with no clear D. The germline V and J ends were trimmed by 1 base and 2 bases, with 22 bases remaining between them. Per germline, CDR1 SGHRS and CDR2 YFSETQ. The CDR3 totals 19 residues. For the CDR3, the DNA is TGCGCCAGCAGCTTGATTTCAGTCGCTGCAGGCTGTGGCAATCAGCCCCAGCATTTT. The encoded protein is CASSLISVAAGCGNQPQHF.

This chain connects TRBV2 to TRBJ2-3; D not resolved. The CDR3 consists of 16 residues. The germline CDR1 and CDR2 sequences are SNHLY and FYNNEI. The V and J ends lost 0 bases and 0 bases respectively, with 10 bases between them. The chain's CDR3 is CASSEARQSSTDTQYF. CDR3 in DNA: TGTGCCAGCAGTGAAGCGCGGCAGTCTAGCACAGATACGCAGTATTTT.

The chain recombines TRBV18 with TRBJ2-2; no clear D gene. The CDR3 covers 13 residues. The germline CDR1 and CDR2 sequences are KGHSH and LQKENI. Trimming removed 3 bases from V and 1 base from J, with 3 bases in between. CDR3 DNA sequence: TGTGCCAGCTCACCGGTGAACACCGGGGAGCTGTTTTTT. Translated, it gives CASSPVNTGELFF.

This clone was detected a few times. The chain joins TRBV7-9 to TRBJ1-6; D is perhaps TRBD1 (6 bases). Germline CDR1 is SEHNR and CDR2 is FQNEAQ (reference sequence). Between the trimmed V and J ends, which lost 1 base and 10 bases, there was a span of 11 bases. The CDR3 runs to 14 residues. The CDR3 DNA reads TGTGCCAGCAGCTTAGGGACAGCGGGCTCACCCCTCCACTTT. This gives the protein CASSLGTAGSPLHF.

DNA of the CDR3: TGTGCCAGCAGTTACGGGCTAGCGGTGTACGAGCAGTACTTC. Amino acids: CASSYGLAVYEQYF. The chain couples TRBV6-5 to TRBJ2-7; 7 bases match TRBD2. Trimming cost V 2 bases and J 4 bases; bases outside gene matches: 5. The germline V gene encodes CDR1 MNHEY and CDR2 SVGAGI. The CDR3 length is 14 residues.

V is TRBV5-4 and J is TRBJ1-6; 9 bases map to TRBD1. The CDR3 is made up of 15 amino acids. Germline trimming cut 4 bases from V and 14 bases from J; bases unmatched to any gene: 13. Germline CDR1 is SGHNT and CDR2 is YYREEE (reference sequence). In nucleotides, the CDR3 is TGTGCCAGCAGCATCACAGGGGGCCGGTCTGAATCCCTCCACTTT. It translates to CASSITGGRSESLHF.

The chain uses TRBV5-1 and TRBJ2-7; TRBD1 matches at 8 bases. This CDR3 spans 16 amino acids. Looked up from germline, CDR1 is SGHRS and CDR2 is YFSETQ. V lost 0 bases to trimming and J lost 4 bases; unmatched junction nucleotides: 9. The CDR3 DNA sequence: TGCGCCAGCAGCTTGGCCGGACAGGGTGGTGTTTACGAGCAGTACTTC. Protein product: CASSLAGQGGVYEQYF.

This clone was seen a few times. J is TRBJ1-2 and V is TRBV5-5; D is uncertain. CDR1 SGHKS and CDR2 YYEKEE come from the germline V gene (reference sequence). Trimming cost V 0 bases and J 3 bases, with 12 bases left between them. The CDR3 is 15 residues long. CDR3: CASSLAVRQDYGYTF. In DNA form, the CDR3 reads TGTGCCAGCAGCTTGGCAGTGCGGCAGGACTATGGCTACACCTTC.

Only one count was recorded for this clone. The genes are TRBV7-8 and TRBJ1-2; D gene uncertain. CDR1 is SGHVS and CDR2 is FQNEAQ in the germline V gene. Deletions cut 1 base from V and 0 bases from J, with 9 bases between. The CDR3 is 15 amino acids. The CDR3 reads CASSLGHTTNYGYTF. CDR3 DNA sequence: TGTGCCAGCAGCTTAGGACACACAACTAACTATGGCTACACCTTC.

Turning to this clone: Other DNA sequences in this sample translate to the same CDR3. The V call is TRBV5-1, the J call TRBJ2-5; 8 nucleotides line up with TRBD2. The CDR3 runs to 14 residues. Germline values: CDR1 SGHRS, CDR2 YFSETQ. With V trimmed by 0 bases and J by 4 bases, 2 bases remained unmatched. CDR3 protein: CASSLGLAGETQYF. The CDR3 nucleotides read TGCGCCAGCAGCTTGGGGCTAGCGGGAGAGACCCAGTACTTC.

Comments on this clone: Within the sample, other DNA sequences also encode this same CDR3. This chain joins TRBV30 and TRBJ1-3, with a weak D call TRBD1 (6 bases). CDR1 GTSNPN and CDR2 SVGIG come from the germline V gene (reference sequence). The V end was cut by 0 bases, the J end by 5 bases, with 8 bases between. The CDR3 runs 13 residues. CDR3 in DNA: TGTGCCTGGAGTGTCACAGGGAGAAACACCATATATTTT. It is translated as CAWSVTGRNTIYF.

V gene TRBV6-7 combines with J gene TRBJ2-5; possibly TRBD2 for D (6 bases). TRBV6-7 is annotated as an ORF whose role is uncertain. The CDR3 has 13 residues. V was trimmed by 8 bases and J by 1 base, leaving 11 bases between them. This CDR3 is CASPLAAQETQYF. The CDR3 bases are TGTGCCAGCCCATTAGCGGCCCAAGAGACCCAGTACTTC.

This clone appeared a few times. The V gene is TRBV2, the J gene TRBJ1-2; D possibly corresponds to TRBD1 (6 bases). In germline, CDR1 is SNHLY, CDR2 FYNNEI. This CDR3 has 13 residues. V dropped 6 bases and J dropped 2 bases, with 10 bases sitting between them. This CDR3 is CASSSTGNYGYTF. For the CDR3, the DNA is TGTGCCAGCAGCTCCACAGGGAACTATGGCTACACCTTC.

CDR3 in amino acids: CASSWGGSTGETQYF. In DNA form, the CDR3 reads TGTGCCAGCAGTTGGGGCGGGAGCACCGGGGAGACCCAGTACTTC. The chain couples TRBV6-2 or TRBV6-3 to TRBJ2-5; 7 nucleotides line up with TRBD2. The CDR3 extends over 15 amino acids. Germline-derived CDR1 and CDR2 are MNHEY and SVGEGT. J gave up 5 bases and V 4 bases, and 10 bases lay outside the gene matches.

The chain is built from TRBV4-1 and TRBJ1-4; a possible D gene is TRBD1 (6 bases). The V end was cut by 4 bases, the J end by 6 bases, with 18 bases between. Looked up from germline, CDR1 is MGHRA and CDR2 is YSYEKL. The CDR3 contains 16 residues. CDR3 in amino acids: CASSPQGGEGDEKLFF. As DNA, the CDR3 is TGCGCCAGCAGCCCGCAGGGCGGGGAGGGGGATGAAAAACTGTTTTTT.

V and J are TRBV6-5 and TRBJ2-7; TRBD1 agrees at 9 bases. J lost 4 bases, V lost 5 bases, and 3 bases had no gene match. This CDR3 is built from 13 residues. The germline V gene encodes CDR1 MNHEY and CDR2 SVGAGI. The CDR3 loop is CASSPDRGYEQYF. CDR3 nucleotides: TGTGCCAGCAGTCCGGACAGGGGATACGAGCAGTACTTC.